Listed here is a single T cell receptor beta chain. Its antigen is not known. The CDR3 consists of 14 residues. Trimming removed 4 bases from V and 2 bases from J; junction bases left unmatched: 1. CDR1 is KGHSH, CDR2 LQKENI, per germline. Researchers ran the PCR with 60 Vbeta and 13 Jbeta primers. Some clones are missing from TCRdb's copy, which holds only in-frame ones; the method was immunoSEQ multiplex PCR. Here the sample spans 150,000 to 200,000 clones, around 74% being singletons. The data are from a study of cytomegalovirus exposure and HLA in healthy donors. Broader study findings: No immune exposure information besides CMV serostatus was available. The study flagged around 160 TCR beta chains as cytomegalovirus-associated. Analyses of presence and absence presupposed an approximately uniform sequencing depth across donors.

This receptor was obtained from a male donor in good health and CMV-seronegative. The chain recombines TRBV18 with TRBJ1-5, with TRBD1 matching over 8 bases. Source material: PBMCs. The CDR3 nucleotides read TGTGCCAGCTCACTGGACAGGGGCAATCAGCCCCAGCATTTT. This translates into CASSLDRGNQPQHF.